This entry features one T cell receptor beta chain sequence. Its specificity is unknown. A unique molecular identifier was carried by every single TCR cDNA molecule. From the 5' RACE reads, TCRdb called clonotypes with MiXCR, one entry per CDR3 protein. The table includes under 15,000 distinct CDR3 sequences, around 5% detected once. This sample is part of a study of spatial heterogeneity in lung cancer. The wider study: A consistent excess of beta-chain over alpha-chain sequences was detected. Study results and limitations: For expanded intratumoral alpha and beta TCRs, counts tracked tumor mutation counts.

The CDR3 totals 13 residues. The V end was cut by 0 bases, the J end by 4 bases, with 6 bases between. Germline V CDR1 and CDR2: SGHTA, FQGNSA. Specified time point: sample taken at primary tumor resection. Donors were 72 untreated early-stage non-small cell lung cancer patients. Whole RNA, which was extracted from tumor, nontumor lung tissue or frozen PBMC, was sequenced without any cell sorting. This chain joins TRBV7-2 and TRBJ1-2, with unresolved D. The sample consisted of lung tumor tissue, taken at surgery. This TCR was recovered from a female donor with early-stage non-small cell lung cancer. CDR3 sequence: CASSLAVGYGYTF. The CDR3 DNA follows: TGTGCCAGCAGCTTAGCAGTTGGCTATGGCTACACCTTC.